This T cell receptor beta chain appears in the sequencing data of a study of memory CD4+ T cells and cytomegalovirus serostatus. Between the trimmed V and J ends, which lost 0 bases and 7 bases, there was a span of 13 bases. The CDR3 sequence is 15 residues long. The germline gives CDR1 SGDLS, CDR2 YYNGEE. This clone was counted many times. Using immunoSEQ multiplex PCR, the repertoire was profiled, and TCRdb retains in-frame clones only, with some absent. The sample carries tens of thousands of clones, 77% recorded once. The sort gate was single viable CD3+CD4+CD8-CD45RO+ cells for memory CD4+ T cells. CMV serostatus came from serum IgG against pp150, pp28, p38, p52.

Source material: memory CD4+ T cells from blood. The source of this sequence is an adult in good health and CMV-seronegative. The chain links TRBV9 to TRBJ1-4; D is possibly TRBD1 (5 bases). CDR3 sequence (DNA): TGTGCCAGCAGCGTAGGGCCGGGGGACGTTGAAAAACTGTTTTTT. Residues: CASSVGPGDVEKLFF.